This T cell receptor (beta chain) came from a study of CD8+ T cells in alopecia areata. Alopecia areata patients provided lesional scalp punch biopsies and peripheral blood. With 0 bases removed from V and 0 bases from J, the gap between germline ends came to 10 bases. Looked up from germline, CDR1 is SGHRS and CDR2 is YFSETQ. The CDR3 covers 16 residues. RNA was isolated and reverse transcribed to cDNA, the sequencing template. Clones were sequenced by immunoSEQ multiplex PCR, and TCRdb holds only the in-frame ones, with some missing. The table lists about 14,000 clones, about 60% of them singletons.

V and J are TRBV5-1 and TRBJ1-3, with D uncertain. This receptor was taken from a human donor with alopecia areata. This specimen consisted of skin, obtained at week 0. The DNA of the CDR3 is TGCGCCAGCAGCTTGGCCGGCAGCCGCTCTGGAAACACCATATATTTT. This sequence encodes CASSLAGSRSGNTIYF.